These 5 T cell receptor beta chains originate from one sample sequenced in a study of blood T cell repertoires in COVID-19. Measured with immunoSEQ multiplex PCR; TCRdb has only the in-frame clones, and not every one. The table includes 150,000 to 200,000 clones, 86% detected once. The sequencing sample was made of PBMCs or T cells enriched from blood (not recorded which). These TCRs come from a woman aged 25 to 39 who had recovered from COVID-19.

The chain has TRBV14 and TRBJ2-7, with TRBD2 identical over 12 bases. Germline CDR1 and CDR2: SGHDN and FVKESK. There are 18 residues in the CDR3. Trimming took 2 bases from V and 2 from J; bases not matched to a gene: 10. CDR3 sequence reads: CASSQSLGGLAGTYEQYF. The CDR3 DNA reads as TGTGCCAGCAGCCAATCCCTAGGAGGACTAGCGGGGACCTACGAGCAGTACTTC.

J is TRBJ2-7 and V is TRBV11-2, with a possible D match to TRBD1 (5 bases). Germline V gene data show CDR1 as SGHAT and CDR2 as FQNNGV. There are 11 residues in the CDR3. V lost 5 bases and J 6 bases, leaving 8 bases between the germline ends. The CDR3 DNA sequence: TGTGCCAGCAGCCCAAGGGGCGAGCAGTACTTC. It codes for CASSPRGEQYF.

The DNA for the CDR3 is TGCGCCAGCAGCTTGAACCCGGGACTAGAGCGTGATACGCAGTATTTT. Translated, it gives CASSLNPGLERDTQYF. The rearrangement links TRBV5-1 to TRBJ2-3, with 8 bases matching TRBD2. J gave up 6 bases and V 1 base, and 10 bases lay outside the gene matches. CDR3 length: 16 amino acids. Germline CDR1 and CDR2: SGHRS and YFSETQ.

Here the CDR3 DNA reads TGTGCCAGCAGTACCGGGAACTATGGCTACACCTTC. This gives the protein CASSTGNYGYTF. The rearrangement joins TRBV27 to TRBJ1-2; D gene ambiguous. The CDR3 has 12 amino acids. V was shortened by 5 bases and J by 2 bases, with 6 bases between the two germline ends. CDR1 and CDR2 (germline): MNHEY, SMNVEV (reference sequence).

The chain has TRBV21-1 and TRBJ2-6; the table's D call, TRBD1, has no DNA check behind it. TRBV21-1 is a listed pseudogene. The CDR3 has 18 amino acids. CDR3 nucleotide sequence: TGTGCCAGCAGCAAAGAAGGACAGGGCGCTGCTGGGGCCAACGTCCTGACTTTC. Amino acids: CASSKEGQGAAGANVLTF.